This TCR beta chain was observed in a study of cytomegalovirus exposure and HLA in healthy donors (dated by TCRdb to between 2016 and 2019). General notes on the study: An earlier analysis of 550 to 700 of the donors reported about 290 Gb of sequence data and more than 90 million unique TCR beta sequences from about 179 million T cells. All discovery cohort repertoires had been generated using a single sequencing platform. On average, roughly 240,000 unique TCR beta nucleotide sequences were sequenced per donor among 398 genotyped donors of the cohort, with about 17% of those sequences being non-productive. Along with the roughly 710-subject first cohort, a separate validation cohort of over a hundred different subjects was used. A handful of DR-DQ haplotypes were treated as single units for association and clustering because of strong linkage in the cohort. An early release that covered about 600 HLA-typed donors contained approximately 300 gigabases of sequencing data and about 93 million unique TCR sequences. Of the 300 to 450 genotyped donors, about 80% fell in the genetic ancestry cluster associated with self-reported Caucasian donors. Typing coverage varied by locus: roughly 629-630 donors for A, B, C, DRB1 and DQB1; approximately 520 for DQA1; approximately 570 for DPA1; around 450 for DPB1. Using immunosequencing, the study profiled T cell repertoires from roughly 650 subjects and related those repertoires to cytomegalovirus serostatus. Donor age, sex, ethnicity and CMV serostatus were collected together with the repertoire data. Class I and class II HLA loci were covered by the typing at four-digit resolution. In an earlier analysis of 500 to 650 of the donors, high-throughput TCR beta sequencing was used to judge whether each TCR beta V gene segment behaved as functional or pseudogenic. A later analysis re-analyzed previously published TCR beta repertoires from about 600 donors and added high-resolution HLA genotyping to study TCR occurrence patterns. Rather than drawing on any new phenotypic data, the later analysis identified candidate immune exposures from TCR beta sequences and the way those sequences occurred across donors. High-throughput TCR immunosequencing, statistical association of individual TCRs with disease status, and machine learning were combined to predict cytomegalovirus infection status. The study aimed to test whether signatures of past pathogen exposure could be identified by cataloging public T cell receptors. A later genetic analysis used genome-wide SNP genotypes for about 65% of the roughly 700 donors, treating that subset as a discovery cohort.

Results the study describes overall, beyond this receptor: This cohort had only TCR beta chains sequenced, and the lack of alpha or paired-chain data limited which features could be detected. Three of the identified cytomegalovirus-associated TCR beta chains were confirmed in vitro to be specific for cytomegalovirus antigens. Broadly in line with IMGT annotations, most TCR beta V segments showed up in productive rearrangements about 87% or about 30% of the time in an earlier analysis of around 550 of the donors. CMV serostatus was the only immune exposure information available for the cohort. Specific HLA alleles were associated with some 15,000 TCR beta sequences at a false discovery rate of 0.05 in a later analysis. When HLA alleles, especially DR and DQ, strongly co-occurred, attributing TCR associations to individual alleles was difficult. A later analysis found that HLA-associated TCR beta chains were more clonally expanded and had lower generation probabilities than equally common non-associated chains. The study gave a list of 150 to 200 TCR beta chains associated with cytomegalovirus. Linkage disequilibrium might explain the correlated functional status among segregating V segments, but an unknown experimental factor could not be ruled out. In a later genetic analysis, fewer N-insertions in productive TCRs were reported among donors in an Asian-associated ancestry cluster than the approximately 670-donor mean. Across donors, most TCR sequences were observed very rarely, whereas some public TCRs were present in many individuals. In both the original and validation cohorts, the classifier was reported to diagnose cytomegalovirus status with high specificity and sensitivity. In a later analysis, several top co-occurrence clusters were reported to appear linked to parvovirus B19, influenza, CMV and Epstein-Barr virus. In a later analysis, most CMV-associated TCR beta chains were found to appear HLA-restricted, with HLA associations seemingly driven largely by CMV exposure. V-gene and J-gene trimming of TCR beta chains was associated with a missense DCLRE1C variant in a later genetic analysis, and the association was replicated in an independent cohort. A further reported finding was that TCR beta sequences accurately predicted the HLA-A and HLA-B alleles for most subjects in the first cohort. The earlier analysis of around 600 of the donors excluded seventeen rarely observed V segments, including chromosome 9 orphons, because counts were too low. Presence/absence analyses assumed roughly uniform sequencing depth across donors, an assumption that may not hold. In a later analysis, TCR association rates were found to vary across HLA loci, with the most associated TCRs seen for DRB1 alleles and the fewest for HLA-C alleles. A cluster of highly shared sequence variants was judged likely to be a technical artifact of the sequencing pipeline. Because HLA typing was missing for some donors at each locus, association tests included only the typed subset. It was suggested by the authors that the approach could potentially be generalized to other disease states and immunological phenotypes.

The cohort consisted of 650 to 850 healthy bone marrow donors. Cohort members were all nominally healthy when sampled, although unrecorded immune exposures were likely present. The donor was CMV seronegative and was included in the group of around 320 seronegative cohort members. A peripheral blood sample was provided by each donor, and peripheral blood mononuclear cells were used for TCR beta sequencing. Genomic DNA was extracted from the blood cell samples with the Qiagen DNeasy Blood Extraction Kit. Libraries were made using the immunoSEQ multiplex PCR assay. The multiplex PCR relied on a mix of 60 forward primers for TCR Vbeta segments and 13 reverse primers for TCR Jbeta segments. Amplification of the CDR3 region of rearranged TCR beta genes was performed with a multiplex PCR assay on genomic DNA. On the Illumina HiSeq System, the amplified TCR beta libraries were sequenced as 87-base-pair reads. The source study handled its data this way. A later analysis counted 75 million to 100 million unique TCR beta chains across the 600 to 850 repertoires, and 9.5 million to 11 million of these chains were shared by at least two donors. A nearest-neighbor algorithm error-corrected the raw reads and collapsed the reads into unique sequences, merging closely related sequences to remove PCR and sequencing errors. CDR3 sequences were aligned to IMGT reference sequences to assign V, D and J gene segments. For a sequence to be retained, a match of at least six nucleotides was required to both a V gene segment and a J gene segment. A rearrangement counted as productive if the CDR3 had no stop codons and remained in frame with V and J, and every other rearrangement counted as non-productive. CDR3 was defined according to IMGT convention as the region running from the second conserved V-encoded cysteine to the conserved J-encoded phenylalanine. The earlier analysis of 500 to 600 of the donors excluded sequences that lacked an unambiguous match to a single V gene segment. In an earlier analysis of approximately 560 of the donors, a V segment was called functional when productive rearrangements were above 56.7%, and segregating when the standard deviation between donors exceeded 5%. A statistical classification framework was developed to diagnose cytomegalovirus status using the catalog of TCR beta chain sequences. A later analysis assigned V and J genes by comparing TCR nucleotide sequences with IMGT/GENE-DB human TR gene sequences. The TCRdist pipeline was used in a later analysis to assign CDR3 sequences and most-parsimonious VDJ recombination scenarios. A later analysis defined each TCR beta chain by its CDR3 amino acid sequence plus V-gene family, and excluded reads lacking a unique V-gene family. A later analysis removed several hundred highly shared, low-generation-probability nucleotide sequences to deal with suspected cross-contamination and a sequencing artifact. In a later analysis, a clonal expansion index for each public chain was calculated from normalized within-repertoire ranks of inferred template counts. In a later analysis, generation probabilities were computed using a VDJ recombination model fitted to out-of-frame rearrangements, and the results were checked against IGoR. In a later analysis, hypergeometric tests were used to score TCR-TCR, TCR-HLA and TCR-CMV co-occurrence, with a repertoire-size bias correction applied to TCR pairs. In a later analysis, false discovery rates were estimated by permuting HLA or CMV assignments 20 times. In a later analysis, co-occurring TCRs were grouped with DBSCAN, and TCRdist sequence similarity was added when clustering was performed within HLA-allele-positive subsets. Co-occurrence clustering excluded repertoires with fewer than 30,000 or more than 120,000 public chains, plus five with anomalous nucleotide sharing. As stored in TCRdb, this immuneACCESS dataset retains in-frame rearrangements with V and J assigned. A fraction of the clones does not appear; measured against another copy, unresolved V genes explain less than half of the discrepancy, and the remainder lacks a known reason. D and trimming were read from the DNA, whereas the V and J calls and clone size are those reported in that table. The sample table contains 60,000 to 80,000 clones; only one count was recorded for about 69% of them. The top ten constitute roughly 5% of the sample.

For this clone: Its antigen is unknown. Base qualities were left out, and no much larger clone turns up one base away.

Sequenced input: PBMCs. This TCR was sampled from a woman under 40 in good health and CMV-seronegative.

This receptor carries the CDR3 CASSPKTGNTAEAFF. The DNA sequence is as follows: TGTGCCAGCAGCCCAAAGACAGGGAATACAGCTGAAGCTTTCTTT. In this chain, TRBV11-3 is recombined with TRBJ1-1, with 7 bases aligning to TRBD1. CDR3 length: 15 amino acids, cysteine to phenylalanine. The kept DNA is CDR3 alone, 45 bases in frame from the first base. Via the germline V gene, CDR1 is SGHNT and CDR2 YENEEA. V lost 5 bases and J lost 6 bases, and the count of bases not matched to a germline gene is 12.